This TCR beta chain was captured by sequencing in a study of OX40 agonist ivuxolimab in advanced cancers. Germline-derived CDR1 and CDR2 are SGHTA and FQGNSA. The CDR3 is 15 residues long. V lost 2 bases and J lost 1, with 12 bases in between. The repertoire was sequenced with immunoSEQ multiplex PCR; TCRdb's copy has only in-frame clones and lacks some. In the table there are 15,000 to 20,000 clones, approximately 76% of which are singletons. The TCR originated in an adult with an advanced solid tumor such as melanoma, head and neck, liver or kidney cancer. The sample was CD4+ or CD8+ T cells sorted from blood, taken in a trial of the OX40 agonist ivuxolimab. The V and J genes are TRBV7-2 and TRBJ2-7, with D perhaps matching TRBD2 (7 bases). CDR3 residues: CASSLTGGLSYEQYF. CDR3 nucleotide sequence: TGTGCCAGCAGCTTAACGGGGGGCCTTTCCTACGAGCAGTACTTC.